This T cell receptor (beta chain) is drawn from a study of blood T cell repertoires in COVID-19. Study in general: The origin of the acute and convalescent COVID-19 samples was the United States, Italy and Spain. Sources were T cells, B-cell-depleted T cells, or PBMCs; the material itself was cDNA or gDNA.

How the authors handled the data: How many nucleated cells were present was estimated from reference gene primer amplification. TCRdb's copy holds only in-frame clones and misses some; the assay was immunoSEQ multiplex PCR. D and trimming were read from the DNA, whereas the V and J calls and clone size are those reported in that table. This sample carries some 210,000 clones, around 84% of them seen once, and the ten largest clones take 15% to 20%. The germline V gene has CDR1 LGHDT and CDR2 YNNKEL (reference sequence). Trimming cost V 3 bases and J 6 bases, with 15 bases left between them. The CDR3 is 14 amino acids.

The genes are TRBV3-1 (or the pseudogene TRBV3-2) and TRBJ2-7; possible D gene TRBD1, 8 bases. The clonotype originates from a human donor in a cohort sampled during active COVID-19. Material for sequencing was peripheral blood. The CDR3 DNA follows: TGTGCCAGCAGCCAGGAAACAGGGGGGGGCGAGCAGTACTTC. It is translated as CASSQETGGGEQYF.